This TCR beta chain was sequenced in a study of beta chain features in type 1 diabetes. Overall study findings and caveats: Reduced insertions and increased deletions marked VDJ junctions in type 1 diabetes patients. A definitive answer on HLA type influencing TCRB rearrangement was not reached here. Patients' naive, central memory and regulatory TCRB repertoires appeared more alike than those of healthy donors.

The whole isolated RNA underwent reverse transcription, so sequencing captured expressed TCRB transcripts. Assay: immunoSEQ multiplex PCR; the TCRdb copy retains only in-frame clones and omits some. The sample includes 620,000 or so clones, 15% of them seen just once. Cells sorted by CD45RO/CCR7/CD25/CD127/CD95/CD27 comprised CD4+ naive, central memory, regulatory and stem cell-like memory cells. Concerning this clone itself: Its matching antigen is unknown.

Sequenced: naive CD4+ T cells from blood. The TCR was taken from a man aged 18 to 29 in good health.

In DNA form, the CDR3 reads TGTGCCAGCAGCTCGACCGGAGGGATAACGGAGACCCAGTACTTC. Its translation: CASSSTGGITETQYF. This chain uses TRBV7-9 with TRBJ2-5; possible D gene TRBD2, 6 bases. The V end was cut by 4 bases, the J end by 5 bases, with 17 bases between. This CDR3 has 15 amino acids. Germline CDR1 and CDR2: SEHNR and FQNEAQ (reference sequence).